Presented here are 25 T cell receptor beta chains from one specimen sequenced in a study of tumor and adjacent non-tumor tissue in lung cancer. TCRbeta libraries were built with three rounds of nested PCR, modified from ARM-PCR. TCRdb reanalysed the multiplex PCR reads using MiXCR and keeps one entry per CDR3 protein. The data hold approximately 82,000 distinct CDR3 sequences, with approximately 82% observed a single time. The template was RNA from unsorted bulk tissue. Distant lung tissue was collected more than 3 cm away from the tumor edge. Sample: distant non-tumor lung tissue. The origin of the receptors is an older man with non-small cell lung cancer.

This clonotype was detected a few times. This sequence joins TRBV5-1 and TRBJ1-5; 8 bases map to TRBD1. Per the germline V gene, CDR1 is SGHRS and CDR2 is YFSETQ. The junction had 4 bases not matched to a gene; V was cut back by 4 bases and J by 4 bases. The CDR3 sequence is 14 residues long. In DNA form, the CDR3 reads TGCGCCAGCAGCCCGGGACAGGATAATCAGCCCCAGCATTTT. Protein product: CASSPGQDNQPQHF.

For this clonotype: One end of the junction varies from germline; a read error may be responsible. DNA of the CDR3: TGCAGCGTTACCCACTTGACAGGGGGCTACAATGAACAGTTCTTC. Translation gives CSVTHLTGGYNEQFF. This chain joins TRBV29-1 and TRBJ2-1; 10 nucleotides align to TRBD1. Germline V gene data show CDR1 as SQVTM and CDR2 as ANQGSEA. The CDR3 is made up of 15 amino acids.

As to this clonotype: As the CDR3 is not closed by the conserved phenylalanine or tryptophan, this likely results from a read error. CDR3 loop: CASSQILAGGLDNEQFL. In DNA, the CDR3 is TGCGCCAGCAGCCAAATATTGGCGGGGGGGCTGGATAATGAGCAGTTCTTG. The rearrangement uses TRBV4-1 and TRBJ2-1; 9 bases agree with TRBD2. The CDR3 extends over 17 amino acids. Germline CDR1 and CDR2: MGHRA and YSYEKL. With 2 bases clipped from V and 7 bases from J, the junction kept 12 bases outside the gene matches.

For this clonotype: A read error may account for a junction end that differs from germline. This chain joins TRBV11-2 and TRBJ2-2, with D perhaps assigned TRBD1 or TRBD2 (5 bases each). CDR3 length equals 16 residues. Germline CDR1 reads SGHAT; CDR2 reads FQNNGV. As DNA, the CDR3 is TGTGCCAGGAGCCTAGTGGGCACAGAGGTTGCCAGGGAGTTGTTTTTT. It translates to CARSLVGTEVARELFF.

This clonotype was counted many times. The chain joins TRBV28 to TRBJ2-7, with D perhaps assigned TRBD1 or TRBD2 (7 bases each). This CDR3 comprises 14 residues. The germline CDR1 and CDR2 sequences are MDHEN and SYDVKM. Trimming took off 3 bases at V and 3 bases at J, with 12 bases between the two ends. The CDR3 loop reads CASSFGGTDYEQYF. DNA for the CDR3: TGTGCCAGCAGTTTCGGGGGGACAGACTACGAGCAGTACTTC.

This chain joins TRBV5-5 and TRBJ2-7; the match to TRBD2 covers 7 bases. The germline V gene encodes CDR1 SGHKS and CDR2 YYEKEE (reference sequence). V shed 7 bases, J shed 5 bases, and the junction held 9 bases outside the gene matches. The CDR3 is made up of 13 amino acids. In DNA, the CDR3 is TGTGCCAGCCAAAGCGCGGGGGAGCACGAGCAGTACTTC. Protein product: CASQSAGEHEQYF.

This clonotype was counted many times. V usage is TRBV6-6 and J usage is TRBJ1-5; 10 bases fit TRBD1. This CDR3 is 20 amino acids long. Per the germline V gene, CDR1 is MNHNY and CDR2 is SVGAGI (reference sequence). Losses at the gene ends were 2 bases for V and 2 bases for J; bases not matched to a gene: 15. The CDR3 sequence: CASSYIKGTGELFGNQPQHF. CDR3 coding DNA: TGTGCCAGCAGTTACATAAAAGGGACAGGGGAATTATTCGGCAATCAGCCCCAGCATTTT.

V and J are TRBV5-1 and TRBJ1-1; TRBD1 matches at 10 bases. CDR1 SGHRS and CDR2 YFSETQ come from the germline V gene. The CDR3 length is 13 residues. Germline trimming cut 4 bases from V and 8 bases from J; bases unmatched to any gene: 5. In DNA form, the CDR3 reads TGCGCCAGCAGCCAAGGGACAGGGGACGAAGCTTTCTTT. Protein sequence: CASSQGTGDEAFF.

For the CDR3, the DNA is TGTGCCAGCGTAAACGACATCGGGGAGCTGTTTTTT. This encodes CASVNDIGELFF. The chain carries TRBV2 and TRBJ2-2; no definite D call. The CDR3 totals 12 residues. V was trimmed by 8 bases and J by 7 bases, leaving 11 bases between them. CDR1 and CDR2 from the germline V gene are SNHLY and FYNNEI.

This clonotype was seen ten or more times. The V and J genes are TRBV29-1 and TRBJ1-5; no clear D gene. Trimming removed 4 bases from V and 6 bases from J, with 10 bases in between. The germline V gene encodes CDR1 SQVTM and CDR2 ANQGSEA. This CDR3 has 12 residues. CDR3 nucleotides: TGCAGCGTTGGAGGGTTAGGTCAGCCCCAGCATTTT. Its protein product is CSVGGLGQPQHF.

As concerns this clonotype: A much larger clone differs by one base, so this may be a read error. The chain combines TRBV19 with TRBJ2-1; no clear D. The V and J ends lost 0 bases and 0 bases respectively, with 12 bases between them. Germline CDR1 and CDR2: LNHDA and SQIVND (reference sequence). This CDR3 is 17 amino acids long. For the CDR3, the DNA is TGTGCCAGTAGTATAGATAGGAGCGATAGCTCCTACAATGAGCAGTTCTTC. It specifies CASSIDRSDSSYNEQFF.

Concerning this clonotype itself: A junction boundary mismatches the germline segment, possibly from a read error. V is TRBV12-5 and J is TRBJ1-5; D unresolved. This CDR3 comprises 14 residues. CDR1 is LGHNT and CDR2 is FRNRAP in the germline V gene. The CDR3 here is CTSGLTAGGQPKHF. The DNA of the CDR3 is TGTACAAGTGGCCTTACCGCTGGCGGTCAGCCCAAGCATTTT.

This rearrangement joins TRBV6-6 to TRBJ2-2, with TRBD1 as a possible D gene (6 bases). V lost 6 bases and J lost 5, with 10 bases in between. Germline loops: CDR1 MNHNY, CDR2 SVGAGI (reference sequence). The CDR3 consists of 13 residues. This CDR3 is CASRNRDTGELFF. DNA for the CDR3: TGTGCCAGCAGAAACAGGGATACCGGGGAGCTGTTTTTT.

Comments on this clonotype: The DNA is left out, because the CDR3 cannot be placed on it with certainty; the CDR3 is given as TCRdb lists it. This sequence joins TRBV11-2 and TRBJ2-2; the table's TRBD1 call for D was not verified on the DNA. The CDR3 spans 16 amino acids, including both terminal residues. Germline CDR1 reads SGHAT; CDR2 reads FQNNGV. CDR3 region: CASSLVGTGIAGELLF.

Worth noting for this clonotype: A read error may explain this, as a much larger clone is one base away. The V and J genes are TRBV5-5 and TRBJ1-3, with 12 positions matching TRBD1. From germline, CDR1 is SGHKS and CDR2 YYEKEE (reference sequence). The CDR3 totals 17 residues. V was pared by 3 bases and J by 1 base, with 5 bases of the junction left unmatched. The DNA of the CDR3 is TGTGCCAGCAGCTGGGACAGGGGGCACGGGTCTGGAAACACCATATATTTT. Amino acid sequence: CASSWDRGHGSGNTIYF. The variable domain in full, completed from reference TRBV5-5 and TRBJ1-3, reads DAGVTQSPTHLIKTRGQQVTLRCSPISGHKSVSWYQQVLGQGPQFIFQYYEKEERGRGNFPDRFSARQFPNYSSELNVNALLLGDSALYLCASSWDRGHGSGNTIYFGEGSWLTVV.

In this sample, this clonotype turned up many times. It may be a read error: a sequence one base away is much more abundant. The V and J genes are TRBV4-2 and TRBJ1-2, with TRBD1 as a possible D gene (5 bases). Germline V CDR1 and CDR2: LGHNA, YNFKEQ. The CDR3 has 14 amino acids. The chain's CDR3 is CASSPLQDNYGCTF. As DNA, the CDR3 is TGTGCCAGCAGCCCGTTACAGGACAACTATGGCTGCACCTTC.

This clonotype was seen a few times. One base away lies a much larger clone, so this may be a sequencing read error. The chain couples TRBV6-5 to TRBJ2-7; D possibly corresponds to TRBD1 (5 bases). In germline, CDR1 is MNHEY, CDR2 SVGAGI. The CDR3 loop spans 16 amino acids. The CDR3 DNA is TGTGCCAGCAGTTATTCCCGGGCAGGGTCTGCCTACGACCAGTACTTC. It encodes CASSYSRAGSAYDQYF.

In the case of this clonotype: One junction end does not reproduce the germline sequence, and a read error may be involved. The chain has TRBV28 and TRBJ1-6, with TRBD1 matching 7 bases. The germline CDR1 and CDR2 sequences are MDHEN and SYDVKM. The CDR3 totals 19 residues. CDR3 protein: CASSIWPVGDSHTYSPLHF. The CDR3 DNA follows: TGTGCCAGCAGTATATGGCCTGTCGGGGACAGTCACACTTATTCACCCCTCCACTTT.

About this clonotype itself: A read error may produce the germline difference seen at one junction end. CDR3 loop: CDSSQDCGSNQPQHF. CDR3 DNA sequence: TGTGACAGCAGCCAAGATTGTGGGTCCAATCAGCCCCAGCATTTT. This rearrangement joins TRBV4-2 to TRBJ1-5; D call uncertain. Looked up from germline, CDR1 is LGHNA and CDR2 is YNFKEQ. The CDR3 runs to 15 residues.

The rearrangement uses TRBV10-2 and TRBJ2-3, with TRBD1 identical over 8 bases. CDR3 length equals 15 residues. The germline V gene encodes CDR1 WSHSY and CDR2 SAAADI. V trimming: 9 bases; J trimming: 2 bases; junction bases outside the gene matches: 10. The CDR3 DNA is TGCGCCAGTATTGACCCGGGACAGGACACAGATACGCAGTATTTT. Translation gives CASIDPGQDTDTQYF.

Comment on this clonotype: Its ends do not fully match the called genes, so a read error is possible. The chain links TRBV25-1 to TRBJ2-1; 12 bases match TRBD2. Looked up from germline, CDR1 is MGHDK and CDR2 is SYGVNS. The CDR3 runs 16 residues. In nucleotides, the CDR3 is TGTGCCAGGAGTGGGACTAGCGGGCTCGGGGGGAATGAGCAGTTCTTC. It is translated as CARSGTSGLGGNEQFF.

This clonotype was observed many times. The V gene is TRBV5-4, the J gene TRBJ2-2; 8 bases fit TRBD1. V trimming: 8 bases; J trimming: 3 bases; junction bases outside the gene matches: 6. CDR3 size: 14 residues. The germline V gene has CDR1 SGHNT and CDR2 YYREEE (reference sequence). DNA for the CDR3: TGTGCCAGTAAGACAGGGGTTGACACCGGGGAGCTGTTTTTT. Protein: CASKTGVDTGELFF.

J is TRBJ1-3 and V is TRBV5-1; perhaps TRBD1 as D (5 bases). The CDR3 loop spans 14 amino acids. Germline-derived CDR1 and CDR2 are SGHRS and YFSETQ. In DNA, the CDR3 is TGCACCATCAGCTACCGGGACGAGGGAAACACCATATATTTT. This sequence encodes CTISYRDEGNTIYF.

This clonotype showed up many times. The rearrangement uses TRBV5-5 and TRBJ2-3, with 12 bases fitting TRBD2. Germline lookup yields CDR1 SGHKS and CDR2 YYEKEE (reference sequence). The CDR3 is 16 amino acids. With 4 bases clipped from V and 6 bases from J, the junction kept 9 bases outside the gene matches. CDR3 bases: TGTGCCAGCAGCATGACTAGCGGGGGTCGTTGGGATACGCAGTATTTT. Its translation: CASSMTSGGRWDTQYF.

This clonotype was seen a handful of times. Mismatch with germline at one junction end may stem from a read error. The chain joins TRBV28 to TRBJ1-1; 9 bases map to TRBD1. The V gene's germline CDR1 is MDHEN and CDR2 SYDVKM. The CDR3 consists of 16 residues. CDR3 protein: CASSLPTGGFYAEALF. The CDR3 region has the DNA TGTGCCAGCAGTTTACCGACAGGGGGATTCTACGCTGAAGCTTTATTT.